A single sample gave rise to the 11 T cell receptor beta chains below, sequenced in a study of cytomegalovirus exposure and HLA in healthy donors. The PCR employed 60 Vbeta primers together with 13 Jbeta primers. Repertoires were generated with immunoSEQ multiplex PCR, while TCRdb's copy carries only in-frame clones and drops some. The table has tens of thousands of clones, 72% seen once. The sequenced material came from PBMCs. The source is a woman in her 50s in good health and CMV-seropositive.

The chain couples TRBV7-2 to TRBJ1-1; TRBD1 agrees at 10 bases. Per germline, CDR1 SGHTA and CDR2 FQGNSA. The CDR3 is made up of 15 amino acids. The ends lost 5 bases at V and 7 bases at J; junction bases unmatched: 10. CDR3 sequence (DNA): TGTGCCAGCAGCCAGGGACAGGGGCCCCTTCTTGAAGCTTTCTTT. This sequence encodes CASSQGQGPLLEAFF.

This clone appeared a few times. This likely traces to a read error, being one base from a far larger clone. The rearrangement joins TRBV6-6 to TRBJ1-4, with TRBD1 as a possible D gene (6 bases). The CDR3 is made up of 13 amino acids. Per the germline V gene, CDR1 is MNHNY and CDR2 is SVGAGI (reference sequence). Trimming stripped 6 bases from V and 5 bases from J, with 10 bases between. The CDR3 loop reads CASRTGRNEKLFF. CDR3 nucleotides: TGTGCCAGCAGGACAGGACGGAATGAAAAACTGTTTTTT.

CDR3 amino acids: CASSLEGARTEAFF. CDR3 coding DNA: TGTGCCAGCAGCTTAGAGGGGGCGCGCACTGAAGCTTTCTTT. This chain links TRBV7-2 with TRBJ1-1; TRBD1 agrees at 7 bases. CDR3 length equals 14 residues. The V gene end was trimmed by 1 base and the J gene end by 4 bases; junction bases not matched to a gene: 3. CDR1 and CDR2 from the germline V gene are SGHTA and FQGNSA.

V is TRBV5-4 and J is TRBJ1-2; D ambiguous. CDR1 and CDR2 (germline): SGHNT, YYREEE (reference sequence). Between the trimmed V and J ends, which lost 0 bases and 9 bases, there was a span of 6 bases. This CDR3 comprises 11 residues. For the CDR3, the DNA is TGTGCCAGCAGCTTGGGAGTAAGCTACACCTTC. Translation: CASSLGVSYTF.

The genes are TRBV7-9 and TRBJ2-7; a possible D gene is TRBD1 (5 bases). Trimming took 5 bases from V and 7 from J, leaving 15 bases between them. Germline-derived CDR1 and CDR2 are SEHNR and FQNEAQ (reference sequence). This CDR3 spans 13 amino acids. CDR3 sequence (DNA): TGTGCCAGCAGCACCCACAAAGCAGGGGAGCAGTACTTC. Protein: CASSTHKAGEQYF.

The chain couples TRBV25-1 to TRBJ2-2; the match to TRBD1 covers 10 bases. The CDR3 spans 14 residues. Trimming cost V 6 bases and J 3 bases; bases outside gene matches: 1. Germline values: CDR1 MGHDK, CDR2 SYGVNS. The DNA of the CDR3 is TGTGCCAGCAGGGGGACAGGGGACACCGGGGAGCTGTTTTTT. Translation: CASRGTGDTGELFF.

This chain connects TRBV7-9 to TRBJ2-5; D gene ambiguous. The end of the DNA is better explained by TRBJ2-7, so the J call may be wrong. Germline CDR1 and CDR2: SEHNR and FQNEAQ (reference sequence). The CDR3 loop spans 12 amino acids. The CDR3 spells CASSLGEYEQYF. CDR3 sequence (DNA): TGTGCCAGCAGCCTGGGCGAGTACGAGCAGTACTTC.

The genes are TRBV20-1 and TRBJ2-1; no firm D call. The V end lost 1 base, the J end lost 5 bases, and 3 bases lay between the germline ends. CDR1 and CDR2 (germline): DFQATT, SNEGSKA (reference sequence). The CDR3 length is 11 residues. CDR3 DNA sequence: TGCAGTGCTAGAGCTGACAATGAGCAGTTCTTC. Amino acids: CSARADNEQFF.

This chain connects TRBV2 to TRBJ1-2; D is perhaps TRBD1 (6 bases). Germline CDR1 is SNHLY and CDR2 is FYNNEI. The CDR3 consists of 13 residues. Between the trimmed V and J ends, which lost 8 bases and 0 bases, there was a span of 10 bases. The chain's CDR3 is CASGQSPNYGYTF. CDR3 nucleotides: TGTGCCAGCGGACAGAGTCCTAACTATGGCTACACCTTC. Complete variable domain (other parts from reference TRBV2 and TRBJ1-2): EPEVTQTPSHQVTQMGQEVILRCVPISNHLYFYWYRQILGQKVEFLVSFYNNEISEKSEIFDDQFSVERPDGSNFTLKIRSTKLEDSAMYFCASGQSPNYGYTFGSGTRLTVV.

Written as DNA, the CDR3 is TGTGCCAGTACTCCAGGACAGGGGGCCGTCGAGCAGTACTTC. It is translated as CASTPGQGAVEQYF. This chain connects TRBV19 to TRBJ2-7; 11 bases are a match to TRBD1. The CDR3 covers 14 residues. The V segment lost 7 bases and the J segment 6 bases; nucleotides outside the gene matches: 8. Looked up from germline, CDR1 is LNHDA and CDR2 is SQIVND (reference sequence).

The chain employs TRBV4-1 and TRBJ2-5, with D possibly TRBD2 on 6 matching bases. The J call may be faulty, since TRBJ2-7 better matches the DNA end. In germline, CDR1 is MGHRA, CDR2 YSYEKL. The CDR3 contains 16 residues. The CDR3 region is CASSQGLSGSSYEQYF. The CDR3 DNA sequence: TGCGCCAGCAGCCAGGGGCTTAGCGGTAGCTCCTACGAGCAGTACTTC.